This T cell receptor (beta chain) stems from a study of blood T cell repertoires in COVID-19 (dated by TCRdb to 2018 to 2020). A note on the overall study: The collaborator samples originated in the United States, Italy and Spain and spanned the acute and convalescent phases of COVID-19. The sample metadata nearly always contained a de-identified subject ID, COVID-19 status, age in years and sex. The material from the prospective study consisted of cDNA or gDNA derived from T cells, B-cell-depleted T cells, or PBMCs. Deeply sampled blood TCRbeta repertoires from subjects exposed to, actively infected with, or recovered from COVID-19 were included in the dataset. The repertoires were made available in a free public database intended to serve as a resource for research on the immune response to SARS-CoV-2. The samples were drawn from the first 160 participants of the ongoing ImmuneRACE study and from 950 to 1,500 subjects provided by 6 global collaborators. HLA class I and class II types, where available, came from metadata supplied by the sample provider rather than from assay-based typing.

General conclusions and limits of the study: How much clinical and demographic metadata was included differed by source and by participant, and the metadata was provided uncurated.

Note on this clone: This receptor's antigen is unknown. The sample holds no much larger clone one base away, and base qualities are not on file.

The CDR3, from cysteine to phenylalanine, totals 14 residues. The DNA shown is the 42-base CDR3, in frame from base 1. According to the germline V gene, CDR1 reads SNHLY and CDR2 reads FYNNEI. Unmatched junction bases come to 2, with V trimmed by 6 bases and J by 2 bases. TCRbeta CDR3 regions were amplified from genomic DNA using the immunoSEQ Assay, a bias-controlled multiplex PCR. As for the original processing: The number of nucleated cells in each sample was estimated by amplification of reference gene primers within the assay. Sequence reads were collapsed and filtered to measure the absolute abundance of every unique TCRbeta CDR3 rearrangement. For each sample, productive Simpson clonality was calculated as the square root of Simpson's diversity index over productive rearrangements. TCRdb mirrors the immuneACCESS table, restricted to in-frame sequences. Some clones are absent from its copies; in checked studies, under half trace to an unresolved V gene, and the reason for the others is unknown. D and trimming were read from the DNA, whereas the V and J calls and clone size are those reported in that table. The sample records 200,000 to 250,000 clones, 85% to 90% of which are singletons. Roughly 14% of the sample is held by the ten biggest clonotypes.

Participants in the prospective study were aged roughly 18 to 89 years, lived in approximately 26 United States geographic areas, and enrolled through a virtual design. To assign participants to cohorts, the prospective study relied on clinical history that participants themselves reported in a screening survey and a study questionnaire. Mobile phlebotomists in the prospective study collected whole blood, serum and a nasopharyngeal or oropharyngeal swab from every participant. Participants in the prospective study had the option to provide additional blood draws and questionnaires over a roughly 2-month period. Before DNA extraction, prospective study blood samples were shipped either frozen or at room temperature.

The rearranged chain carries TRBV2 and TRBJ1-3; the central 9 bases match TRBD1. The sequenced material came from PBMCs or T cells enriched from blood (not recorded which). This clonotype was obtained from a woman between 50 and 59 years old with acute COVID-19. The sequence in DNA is TGTGCCAGCAGGACAGGGGGGACTGGAAACACCATATATTTT. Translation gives CASRTGGTGNTIYF.